This T cell receptor (beta chain) was obtained from a study of early T cells in non-severe SARS-CoV-2 infection. Germline V gene lookup returns CDR1 LNHDA and CDR2 SQIVND (reference sequence). CDR3 size: 15 residues. The J segment lost 2 bases and the V segment lost 5 bases, leaving 9 bases of the junction unmatched. Study-wide results and caveats: Matching against VDJdb likely underestimated virus-specific expansions, favoring anti-spike CD8.

In its sample, this clonotype was seen many times. The antigen is undetermined. Individual cDNA molecules were tagged with unique molecular identifiers. TCRdb recomputed calls from the 5' RACE reads with MiXCR, one row per CDR3 protein. The sample holds tens of thousands of distinct CDR3 sequences, 8.7% seen once. This clonotype was obtained from an adult who was a healthcare worker with PCR-confirmed SARS-CoV-2 infection or an uninfected control (not recorded which). The V call is TRBV19, the J call TRBJ2-7, with 7 bases identical to TRBD2. This sample comprised whole blood, obtained at baseline. CDR3 region: CASSPPGRGTYEQYF. DNA for the CDR3: TGTGCCAGTAGTCCCCCTGGGCGGGGGACCTACGAGCAGTACTTC. The whole variable domain, remainder taken from reference TRBV19 and TRBJ2-7, is DGGITQSPKYLFRKEGQNVTLSCEQNLNHDAMYWYRQDPGQGLRLIYYSQIVNDFQKGDIAEGYSVSREKKESFPLTVTSAQKNPTAFYLCASSPPGRGTYEQYFGPGTRLTVT.